This T cell receptor beta chain was captured in a study of blood T cells in healthy people across ages. The CDR3 is made up of 17 amino acids. The ends lost 3 bases at V and 5 bases at J; junction bases unmatched: 6. Looked up from germline, CDR1 is SGHAT and CDR2 is FQNNGV. It was with a sample-barcoded 5' primer and a J-beta primer mix that a second PCR of roughly 7 to 12 cycles was run. Through a template-switch adaptor with 12 random nucleotides, each cDNA molecule received a tag. TCRdb independently ran MiXCR on the 5' RACE reads; one entry per CDR3 protein. The table lists about 2 million distinct CDR3 sequences, around half of them singletons.

Sequencing input: blood. The clonotype comes from a woman between 35 and 50 years old in good health. This chain connects TRBV11-2 to TRBJ2-5; 16 positions match TRBD2. The CDR3 DNA is TGTGCCAGCAGCTTTGGGACTAGCGGGGGGGTGGAGGAGACCCAGTACTTC. It specifies CASSFGTSGGVEETQYF.